This is a list of T cell receptor beta chains from one sample in a study of OX40 agonist ivuxolimab in advanced cancers. Using immunoSEQ multiplex PCR, the repertoire was profiled, and TCRdb retains in-frame clones only, with some absent. The data hold 79,000 or so clones, with 65% to 90% observed a single time. Sequencing used CD4+ or CD8+ T cells sorted from blood, obtained in a trial of the OX40 agonist ivuxolimab. These receptors all come from an adult with an advanced solid tumor such as melanoma, head and neck, liver or kidney cancer. Each CDR3 is given with its conserved first and last residue. The D gene is left open where the match is weak. Clone size, where shown, is once, few, many, or a class for clones that have expanded.

abundance	v_gene	d_gene	CDR3aa
once	TRBV9	-	CASSASGFGGNQPQHF
-	TRBV5-6	-	CASSLGRTIMQTQYF
-	TRBV30	-	CAWSLIPGGVGTDTQYF
-	TRBV19	TRBD2	CASRGSGGTETQYF
-	TRBV14	-	CASSQATDYNEQFF
-	TRBV2	TRBD2	CASSARGGLADEQYF
-	TRBV29-1	TRBD1	CSVGQGQSEQYF
-	TRBV7-2	-	CASSSWSPGELFF
-	TRBV18	-	CASSRLGAGRRNQPQHF
-	TRBV10-3	-	CAISEAGRGDEQFF
few	TRBV9	-	CASSGGRGFDAEAFF
-	TRBV2	-	CASSWLGDDSYEQYF
once	TRBV19	-	CASRENQPQHF
-	TRBV5-1	TRBD1	CASSRGQGRVLLAGDTQYF
-	TRBV9	TRBD2	CASSVDSGGYNEQFF
-	TRBV19	-	CASNGRGVYNEQFF
-	TRBV10-3	TRBD1	CAIRTGAGNTIYF
-	TRBV29-1	-	CSGGGQIHSTDTQYF
-	TRBV29-1	-	CSVDSLKAFF
-	TRBV7-8	-	CASSPRAVSSYEQYF
-	TRBV19	TRBD2	CASSTGGTNTGELFF
-	TRBV6-1	TRBD2	CASTPRREGADTQYF
-	TRBV18	-	CASSPRGPGDNSPLHF
few	TRBV7-6	-	CASSLTRNQPQHF
few	TRBV29-1	-	CSAQDSASTDTQYF
-	TRBV7-2	-	CASSLSGIDGYTF
few	TRBV6-5	-	CASKRGGGNTIYF
-	TRBV19	-	CASTGAALAFF
-	TRBV29-1	TRBD1	CSVEVNRGPYEQYF
-	TRBV10-3	-	CAISESEESAYF
-	TRBV27	-	CASRRGTPFTGELFF
-	TRBV7-2	TRBD1	CASSPLRLQGENGYTF
-	TRBV12-5	-	CANSGVGSYNEQFF
-	TRBV6-1	TRBD1	CASSLRTGRTEAFF
once	TRBV7-6	TRBD1	CASSRDRAGNTIYF
-	TRBV6-6	-	CASSYEGLGGYTF
-	TRBV19	-	CASSTRAGVDRTEAFF
-	TRBV5-6	-	CASSLWRDTIYF
-	TRBV5-4	-	CASSFRSGNTIYF
-	TRBV18	TRBD1	CASSPETGMSLHEQFF
-	TRBV10-3	-	CAISEFETEAFF
-	TRBV5-8	TRBD1	CASRSGTGPIETQYF
-	TRBV5-8	TRBD1	CASSAGTEYNSPLHF